The next 2 T cell receptor beta chains were all read from a single sample in a study of Tregs in tolerant kidney transplant recipients. Generated by immunoSEQ multiplex PCR, the TCRdb table keeps only in-frame clones and is missing some. The sample has 200,000 to 300,000 clones, roughly 84% seen once. The specimen was CD4+ T cells from blood. These receptors were obtained from a human donor in good health.

In this sample, this clone turned up a few times. This chain links TRBV4-1 with TRBJ1-5; D not certain. The V and J ends lost 0 bases and 6 bases respectively, with 6 bases between them. CDR1 and CDR2 from the germline V gene are MGHRA and YSYEKL. The CDR3 consists of 13 residues. CDR3 DNA sequence: TGCGCCAGCAGCCAAGATGGTAGTCAGCCCCAGCATTTT. Protein product: CASSQDGSQPQHF.

The chain combines TRBV19 with TRBJ1-2, with a tentative D call TRBD1 (5 bases). CDR1 LNHDA and CDR2 SQIVND come from the germline V gene (reference sequence). The V and J ends lost 3 bases and 4 bases respectively, with 12 bases between them. This CDR3 has 14 amino acids. The CDR3 here is CASSMREGLYGYTF. In nucleotides, the CDR3 is TGTGCCAGTAGTATGAGGGAGGGGCTCTATGGCTACACCTTC.